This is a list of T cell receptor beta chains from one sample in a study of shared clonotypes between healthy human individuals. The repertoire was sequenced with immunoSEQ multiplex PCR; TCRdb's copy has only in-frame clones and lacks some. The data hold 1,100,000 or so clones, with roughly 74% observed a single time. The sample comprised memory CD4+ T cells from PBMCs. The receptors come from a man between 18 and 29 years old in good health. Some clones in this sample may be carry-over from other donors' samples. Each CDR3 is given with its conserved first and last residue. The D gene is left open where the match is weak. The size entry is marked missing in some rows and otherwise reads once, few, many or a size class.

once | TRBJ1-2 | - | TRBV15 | CATSRDPTDGYTF | TGTGCCACCAGCAGAGACCCCACGGATGGCTACACCTTC
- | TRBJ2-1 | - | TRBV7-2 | CASSLEGRRFQFF | TGTGCCAGCAGCTTAGAGGGTAGGCGTTTCCAGTTCTTC
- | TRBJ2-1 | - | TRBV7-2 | CASSLGPVIYNEQFF | TGTGCCAGCAGCTTAGGGCCGGTGATCTACAATGAGCAGTTCTTC
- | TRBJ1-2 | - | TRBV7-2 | CASSAFQGDYGYTF | TGTGCCAGCAGCGCTTTCCAGGGCGACTATGGCTACACCTTC
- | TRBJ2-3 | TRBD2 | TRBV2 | CASSVLPSGLSRGDTQYF | TGTGCCAGCAGTGTTCTCCCTAGCGGGCTGTCCCGTGGGGATACGCAGTATTTT
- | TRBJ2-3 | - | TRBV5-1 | CASSFVWMGRIDTQYF | TGCGCCAGCAGCTTCGTTTGGATGGGTCGGATAGATACGCAGTATTTT
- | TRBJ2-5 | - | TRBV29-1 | CSVRLGGETQYF | TGCAGCGTAAGACTAGGAGGGGAGACCCAGTACTTC
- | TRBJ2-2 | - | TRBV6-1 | CASSVGDVADGELFF | TGTGCCAGCAGTGTAGGCGACGTGGCGGACGGGGAGCTGTTTTTT
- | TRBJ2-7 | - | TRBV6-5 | CASGFLRSYEQYF | TGTGCCAGCGGGTTTTTGCGGAGCTACGAGCAGTACTTC
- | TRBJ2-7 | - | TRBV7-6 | CASSLSYRPSLGEQYF | TGTGCCAGCAGCTTGTCGTACAGACCCTCCTTGGGTGAGCAGTACTTC
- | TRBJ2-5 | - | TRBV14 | CASSGGMRETQYF | TGTGCCAGCAGCGGGGGCATGAGAGAGACCCAGTACTTC
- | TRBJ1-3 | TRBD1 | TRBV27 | CASSLKGQGYSGNTIYF | TGTGCCAGCAGTTTAAAGGGACAGGGTTACTCTGGAAACACCATATATTTT
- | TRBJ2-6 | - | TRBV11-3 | CASSLADSNVLTF | TGTGCCAGCAGCTTAGCTGACAGCAACGTCCTGACTTTC
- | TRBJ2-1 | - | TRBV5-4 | CASSLGGSYYNEQFF | TGTGCCAGCAGCTTGGGGGGGAGTTACTACAATGAGCAGTTCTTC
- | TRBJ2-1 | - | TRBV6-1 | CASSERGSRFEQFF | TGTGCCAGCAGTGAAAGGGGTAGCCGTTTTGAGCAGTTCTTC
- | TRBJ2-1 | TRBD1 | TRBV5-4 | CASSLGQGADEQFF | TGTGCCAGCAGCTTGGGACAGGGGGCCGATGAGCAGTTCTTC
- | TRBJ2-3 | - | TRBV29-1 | CSVEGGASDTQYF | TGCAGCGTTGAAGGGGGCGCATCAGATACGCAGTATTTT
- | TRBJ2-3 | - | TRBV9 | CASSLGPSGGTDTQYF | TGTGCCAGCAGCTTAGGCCCCTCGGGTGGCACAGATACGCAGTATTTT
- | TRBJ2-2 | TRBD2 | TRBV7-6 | CASSLGIAGEYGELFF | TGTGCCAGCAGCTTAGGGATTGCGGGAGAATACGGGGAGCTGTTTTTT
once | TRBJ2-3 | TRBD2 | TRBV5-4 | CASSYILAGTGDTQYF | TGTGCCAGCAGCTACATCCTAGCGGGTACGGGGGATACGCAGTATTTT
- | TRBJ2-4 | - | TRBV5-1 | CASSLAGVDKNIQYF | TGCGCCAGCAGCTTGGCAGGGGTGGACAAAAACATTCAGTACTTC
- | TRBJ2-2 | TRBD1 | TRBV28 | CASSSPHRGRVGELFF | TGTGCCAGCAGTTCCCCCCACAGGGGGCGCGTCGGGGAGCTGTTTTTT
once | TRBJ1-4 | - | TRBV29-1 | CSVEGADEKLFF | TGCAGCGTTGAGGGGGCAGATGAAAAACTGTTTTTT
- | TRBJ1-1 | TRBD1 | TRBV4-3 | CASSPRQGVNTEAFF | TGCGCCAGCAGCCCCCGACAGGGGGTGAACACTGAAGCTTTCTTT
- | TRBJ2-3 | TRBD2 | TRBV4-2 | CASSQTSGLAGDPSDTQYF | TGTGCCAGCAGCCAAACTTCAGGACTAGCGGGTGACCCTTCAGATACGCAGTATTTT
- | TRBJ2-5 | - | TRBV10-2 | CASSPGGPSGTQYF | TGCGCCAGCAGCCCCGGAGGGCCATCGGGGACCCAGTACTTC
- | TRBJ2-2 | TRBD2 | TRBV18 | CASSPRLAGTGELFF | TGTGCCAGCTCACCCAGACTAGCGGGAACCGGGGAGCTGTTTTTT
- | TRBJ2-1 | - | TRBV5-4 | CASSASSFGNEQFF | TGTGCCAGCAGCGCGAGCTCCTTCGGCAATGAGCAGTTCTTC
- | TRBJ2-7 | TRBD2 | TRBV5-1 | CASSPGRGFLSYEQYF | TGCGCCAGCAGCCCGGGGCGGGGGTTTCTCTCCTACGAGCAGTACTTC
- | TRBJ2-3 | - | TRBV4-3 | CASSQDSSRATQYF | TGCGCCAGCAGCCAAGATAGCAGCCGGGCTACGCAGTATTTT
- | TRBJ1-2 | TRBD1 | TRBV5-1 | CASSLDRDRASHGYTF | TGCGCCAGCAGCTTGGATAGGGACAGAGCCTCTCATGGCTACACCTTC
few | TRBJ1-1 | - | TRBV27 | CASKIRTANTEAFF | TGTGCCAGCAAAATTCGGACAGCAAACACTGAAGCTTTCTTT
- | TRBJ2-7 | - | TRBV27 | CASRAGGARGEQYF | TGTGCCAGCAGGGCCGGGGGAGCCCGAGGGGAGCAGTACTTC
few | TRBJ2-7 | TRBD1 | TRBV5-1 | CASSLAFGTAPYEQYF | TGCGCCAGCAGCTTGGCCTTCGGGACAGCACCCTACGAGCAGTACTTC
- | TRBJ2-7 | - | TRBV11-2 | CASSLGPVISYEQYF | TGTGCCAGCAGCCTGGGACCGGTGATCTCCTACGAGCAGTACTTC
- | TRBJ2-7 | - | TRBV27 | CASGLRFGESYEQYF | TGTGCCAGCGGCCTCAGGTTCGGGGAGTCGTACGAGCAGTACTTC
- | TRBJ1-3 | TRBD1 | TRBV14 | CASSQGGQISGNTIYF | TGTGCCAGCAGCCAAGGGGGACAGATTTCTGGAAACACCATATATTTT
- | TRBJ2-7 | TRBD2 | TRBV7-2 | CASSLSGVPTYEQYF | TGTGCCAGCAGCCTAAGCGGGGTCCCGACCTACGAGCAGTACTTC
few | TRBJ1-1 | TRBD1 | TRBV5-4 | CASRRDRGTEAFF | TGTGCCAGCAGGCGGGACAGGGGGACTGAAGCTTTCTTT
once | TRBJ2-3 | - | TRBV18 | CASSPPGSRGTDTQYF | TGTGCCAGCTCACCACCGGGCAGTCGAGGAACAGATACGCAGTATTTT
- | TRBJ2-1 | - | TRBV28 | CASSPAGSYNEQFF | TGTGCCAGCAGTCCTGCGGGGAGCTACAATGAGCAGTTCTTC